The 2 T cell receptor beta chains listed next were all sequenced from one sample in a study of T cell responses to AZD1222 COVID-19 vaccine. The protocol was immunoSEQ multiplex PCR, while the TCRdb copy is restricted to in-frame clones and leaves out a portion. The sample yields more than 100,000 clones, roughly nine tenths seen once. Specimen: peripheral blood, collected on day 0 of AZD1222 vaccination. Source of these receptors: an adult in good health.

This sequence joins TRBV6-5 and TRBJ2-7; D is perhaps TRBD2 (6 bases). The V gene lost 2 bases and the J gene lost 5 bases, with 13 bases spanning the gap. Per germline, CDR1 MNHEY and CDR2 SVGAGI. This CDR3 is built from 14 residues. For the CDR3, the DNA is TGTGCCAGCAGTTACACGACGTGGGGGGACGAGCAGTACTTC. Translating gives CASSYTTWGDEQYF.

This clone was recorded once. J is TRBJ2-3 and V is TRBV30, with a tentative D call TRBD2 (6 bases). Germline V gene data show CDR1 as GTSNPN and CDR2 as SVGIG (reference sequence). V lost 4 bases, J lost 4 bases, and 15 bases lay in between. The CDR3 runs to 14 residues. This CDR3 is CAWNTGVGADTQYF. The CDR3 DNA is TGTGCCTGGAATACGGGGGTGGGTGCAGATACGCAGTATTTT.